These T cell receptor beta chains were read from a single sample in a study of blood T cell repertoires in COVID-19. TCRdb's copy holds only in-frame clones and misses some; the assay was immunoSEQ multiplex PCR. The sample has more than 150,000 clones, about 83% seen once; the top ten hold 10% to 15%. Sequencing was done on a sample of peripheral blood. The receptors were sampled from a man in his 70s who had recovered from COVID-19. CDR3s include the opening cysteine and the closing phenylalanine or tryptophan. A D gene is named only where the DNA matches it firmly. Clone size, where shown, is once, few, many, or a class for clones that have expanded.

>TRBD1|TRBJ2-1|NA|TRBV18
CASSPRQGAISYNEQFF
TGTGCCAGCTCACCTCGACAGGGGGCTATCTCCTACAATGAGCAGTTCTTC
>TRBD2|TRBJ2-2|NA|TRBV28
CASSSGTSGSGGELFF
TGTGCCAGCAGTTCCGGGACTAGCGGGAGCGGCGGGGAGCTGTTTTTT
>NA|TRBJ1-1|few|TRBV4-2
CASSLQGTNTEAFF
TGTGCCAGCAGCCTACAGGGAACGAACACTGAAGCTTTCTTT
>TRBD1|TRBJ1-2|NA|TRBV6-5
CASSYSRTGGGYGYTF
TGTGCCAGCAGTTACTCGCGGACAGGGGGAGGCTATGGCTACACCTTC
>TRBD2|TRBJ2-3|once|TRBV11-2
CASSPRLALSTDTQYF
TGTGCCAGCAGCCCCCGACTAGCCCTAAGCACAGATACGCAGTATTTT
>TRBD1|TRBJ1-1|NA|TRBV12-3/TRBV12-4
CASRPGQGTEAFF
TGTGCCAGCAGACCCGGACAGGGCACTGAAGCTTTCTTT
>TRBD1|TRBJ2-1|NA|TRBV6-6
CASSYQTGDEQFF
TGTGCCAGCAGTTACCAGACAGGGGATGAGCAGTTCTTC
>NA|TRBJ2-1|NA|TRBV5-1
CASSLVGLHQVTQQFF
TGCGCCAGCAGCTTGGTGGGTCTTCATCAGGTGACCCAGCAGTTCTTC
>TRBD2|TRBJ2-7|NA|TRBV2
CASSEDRAGGDEQYF
TGTGCCAGCAGTGAGGATAGGGCGGGAGGGGACGAGCAGTACTTC
>TRBD2|TRBJ2-3|NA|TRBV3-1/TRBV3-2
CASSPLSSGRTDTQYF
TGTGCCAGCAGCCCTCTGTCTAGCGGCCGCACAGATACGCAGTATTTT
>NA|TRBJ2-2|NA|TRBV28
CASSFRRGLFF
TGTGCCAGCAGTTTTCGCAGGGGGCTGTTTTTT
>NA|TRBJ1-1|NA|TRBV6-5
CASSTGTFNTEAFF
TGTGCCAGCAGCACAGGTACTTTTAACACTGAAGCTTTCTTT
>NA|TRBJ1-5|NA|TRBV19
CASTGEGEQPQHF
TGTGCCAGTACGGGGGAAGGAGAACAGCCCCAGCATTTT
>TRBD2|TRBJ2-3|NA|TRBV19
CASSRGRTSGDTDTQYF
TGTGCCAGTAGTAGGGGCCGGACTAGCGGGGACACAGATACGCAGTATTTT
>TRBD2|TRBJ2-3|few|TRBV18
CASSARLAGAVTDTQYF
TGTGCCAGCTCAGCTCGACTAGCGGGGGCTGTCACAGATACGCAGTATTTT
>NA|TRBJ1-4|NA|TRBV3-1/TRBV3-2
CASSQGLTLRTNEKLFF
TGTGCCAGCAGCCAAGGTCTCACATTGAGGACTAATGAAAAACTGTTTTTT
>NA|TRBJ1-3|NA|TRBV7-8
CASNPSGVSGNTIYF
TGTGCCAGCAACCCCAGCGGGGTCTCTGGAAACACCATATATTTT
>NA|TRBJ2-3|NA|TRBV18
CASSRTEGITDTQYF
TGTGCCAGCTCTCGAACGGAGGGAATAACAGATACGCAGTATTTT
>TRBD1|TRBJ1-3|few|TRBV11-2
CASPLGGQVSSGNTIYF
TGTGCCAGCCCTTTAGGGGGACAGGTCAGCTCTGGAAACACCATATATTTT
>NA|TRBJ1-5|once|TRBV19
CASSINQGDQPQHF
TGTGCCAGTAGTATAAATCAGGGTGACCAGCCCCAGCATTTT
>TRBD1|TRBJ2-7|NA|TRBV6-5
CASTNSGTGAYEQYF
TGTGCCAGCACCAACTCCGGGACAGGCGCCTACGAGCAGTACTTC
>TRBD2|TRBJ2-5|NA|TRBV6-5
CASNAQGLGETQYF
TGTGCCAGCAATGCCCAGGGACTAGGGGAGACCCAGTACTTC
>TRBD1|TRBJ2-1|NA|TRBV5-6
CASSIGTGEFF
TGTGCCAGCAGCATAGGGACAGGGGAGTTCTTC
>NA|TRBJ2-2|NA|TRBV7-2
CASSARLVTGELFF
TGTGCCAGCAGCGCCCGACTAGTCACCGGGGAGCTGTTTTTT
>NA|TRBJ2-1|many|TRBV19
CASNGGMDNEQFF
TGTGCCAGTAACGGAGGGATGGATAATGAGCAGTTCTTC
>NA|TRBJ1-1|NA|TRBV14
CASSQEGIREAFF
TGTGCCAGCAGCCAAGAGGGCATACGGGAAGCTTTCTTT
>NA|TRBJ2-5|NA|TRBV4-1
CASSQGGDGTETQYF
TGCGCCAGCAGCCAAGGGGGAGACGGTACGGAGACCCAGTACTTC
>NA|TRBJ1-3|NA|TRBV18
CASSPQDSSGNTIYF
TGTGCCAGCTCACCCCAGGACTCCTCTGGAAACACCATATATTTT
>NA|TRBJ2-5|few|TRBV3-1/TRBV3-2
CASSQGTRPETQYF
TGTGCCAGCAGCCAAGGGACAAGACCAGAGACCCAGTACTTC
>NA|TRBJ2-7|NA|TRBV28
CASRTGSYEQYF
TGTGCCAGCAGAACAGGCTCCTACGAGCAGTACTTC
>NA|TRBJ1-3|NA|TRBV5-1
CASSQAREEGNTIYF
TGCGCCTCTTCCCAAGCCAGGGAGGAAGGAAACACCATATATTTT
>NA|TRBJ1-2|NA|TRBV3-1/TRBV3-2
CASSRGSENYGYTF
TGTGCCAGCAGCCGGGGCAGCGAGAACTATGGCTACACCTTC
>NA|TRBJ2-3|NA|TRBV7-2
CASSSHGSMGAIDTQYF
TGTGCCAGCAGCTCCCACGGGTCGATGGGAGCTATAGATACGCAGTATTTT
>NA|TRBJ1-6|NA|TRBV6-1
CASSEASLGQNDSPLHF
TGTGCCAGCAGTGAAGCCTCACTTGGACAGAACGATTCACCCCTCCACTTT
>NA|TRBJ2-1|NA|TRBV19
CASRSQGRLGNEQFF
TGTGCCAGTAGATCCCAGGGAAGGTTGGGCAATGAGCAGTTCTTC
>NA|TRBJ1-5|NA|TRBV6-5
CASRRSGDSNQPQHF
TGTGCCAGCAGGAGGTCAGGGGATAGCAATCAGCCCCAGCATTTT
>NA|TRBJ2-2|NA|TRBV10-1
CASSGTQAGELFF
TGCGCCAGCAGTGGGACACAGGCCGGGGAGCTGTTTTTT
>TRBD2|TRBJ2-5|NA|TRBV24-1
CATSDTTSGQETQYF
TGTGCCACCAGTGATACCACTAGCGGCCAAGAGACCCAGTACTTC
>NA|TRBJ2-1|NA|TRBV7-9
CASSQTTRTVYNEQFF
TGTGCCAGCAGCCAAACTACTAGGACAGTGTACAATGAGCAGTTCTTC
>NA|TRBJ2-7|NA|TRBV5-1
CASSSGSNSYEQYF
TGCGCCAGCAGCTCAGGGTCAAACTCCTACGAGCAGTACTTC
>TRBD2|TRBJ2-1|NA|TRBV6-2/TRBV6-3
CASSYSGPGRAIPSYNEQFF
TGTGCCAGCAGTTACTCCGGGCCCGGGAGGGCCATTCCCTCCTACAATGAGCAGTTCTTC
>TRBD1|TRBJ2-6|NA|TRBV19
CASSKTGTAQTGANVLTF
TGTGCCAGTAGTAAAACCGGGACAGCACAAACTGGGGCCAACGTCCTGACTTTC
>TRBD1|TRBJ1-4|NA|TRBV28
CASSRDSQEKLFF
TGTGCCAGCAGCCGGGACAGTCAAGAAAAACTGTTTTTT
>TRBD2|TRBJ2-1|NA|TRBV29-1
CSVDGGGVEQFF
TGCAGCGTTGATGGTGGGGGGGTTGAGCAGTTCTTC
>TRBD2|TRBJ2-1|NA|TRBV7-2
CASSPRTSGYYNEQFF
TGTGCCAGCAGCCCCCGGACTAGCGGATACTACAATGAGCAGTTCTTC
>TRBD1|TRBJ1-1|NA|TRBV5-6
CASNLQGAGNTEAFF
TGTGCCAGCAATCTACAGGGGGCTGGGAACACTGAAGCTTTCTTT
>TRBD1|TRBJ2-7|NA|TRBV7-2
CASSPPGRGLSYEQYF
TGTGCCAGCAGTCCCCCGGGCAGGGGGCTCTCCTACGAGCAGTACTTC
>NA|TRBJ2-3|NA|TRBV2
CASSETLPTDTQYF
TGTGCCAGCAGTGAAACCCTACCCACAGATACGCAGTATTTT
>TRBD2|TRBJ2-7|NA|TRBV27
CASSIRTSGLDEQYF
TGTGCCAGCAGTATACGGACTAGCGGCTTGGACGAGCAGTACTTC
>TRBD1|TRBJ2-7|NA|TRBV18
CASSPSPQGVYEQYF
TGTGCCAGCTCACCATCTCCACAGGGGGTTTACGAGCAGTACTTC
>TRBD1|TRBJ1-6|NA|TRBV2
CASSGTGPNSPLHF
TGTGCCAGCAGTGGGACAGGGCCCAATTCACCCCTCCACTTT
>NA|TRBJ1-3|NA|TRBV5-4
CASSLGGGTYTSGNTIYF
TGTGCCAGCAGCTTGGGCGGGGGGACATATACCTCTGGAAACACCATATATTTT
>NA|TRBJ2-7|NA|TRBV11-2
CASSPTTGIYEQYF
TGTGCCAGCAGCCCGACCACAGGGATCTACGAGCAGTACTTC
>NA|TRBJ2-1|few|TRBV7-6
CASSLGREDEQFF
TGTGCCAGCAGCTTAGGACGGGAAGATGAGCAGTTCTTC